This T cell receptor beta chain was sequenced for a study of shared clonotypes between healthy human individuals. The CDR3 is 14 amino acids. In germline, CDR1 is WSHSY, CDR2 SAAADI. Trimming stripped 3 bases from V and 0 bases from J, with 9 bases between. TCRdb's table, derived via immunoSEQ multiplex PCR, lists solely in-frame clones and lacks some. The sample has around 1.1 million clones; 70% to 80% are singletons. Source material: memory CD4+ T cells from PBMCs. Subset here: CD45RA-negative fraction. The V call is TRBV10-2, the J call TRBJ2-7; no clear D. This sequence was found in a man younger than 35 in good health. Some clones in this sample may be carry-over from other donors' samples. As DNA, the CDR3 is TGCGCCAGCAGTGATCAGCGCCCCTCCTACGAGCAGTACTTC. Its protein product is CASSDQRPSYEQYF.